The 24 T cell receptor beta chains below were found in one sample sequenced in a study of Ad26.COV2.S vaccination and SARS-CoV-2 variants. The repertoire was sequenced with immunoSEQ multiplex PCR; TCRdb's copy has only in-frame clones and lacks some. In the table there are fewer than 800,000 clones, approximately 88% of which are singletons. Treatment specified: roughly 19 received Ad26.COV2.S at low or high dose, single or two shots; several received placebo; per-sample allocation not given. Sample collection was performed on day 63 after the first vaccine or placebo injection. Sequencing used peripheral blood, obtained in a trial of Ad26.COV2.S vaccine versus placebo. The receptor source for this set is a person aged 18-65 years who received the Ad26.COV2.S COVID-19 vaccine or a placebo.

Remarks on this clone: The same CDR3 arises from other DNA sequences in this sample as well. This chain links TRBV25-1 with TRBJ2-1, with a tentative D call TRBD2 (5 bases). Trimming cost V 3 bases and J 4 bases, with 10 bases left between them. CDR1 and CDR2 from the germline V gene are MGHDK and SYGVNS. The CDR3 is 14 amino acids. The CDR3 region has the DNA TGTGCCAGCAGTGACCCGGGGAGTTACAATGAGCAGTTCTTC. Translated, it gives CASSDPGSYNEQFF.

This clone was seen once. V gene TRBV13 combines with J gene TRBJ2-7; D unclear. The CDR3 is made up of 12 amino acids. V was clipped by 1 base and J by 5 bases, with 6 bases between them. CDR1 and CDR2 (germline): PRHDT, FYEKMQ (reference sequence). The CDR3 loop is CASSLEGHEQYF. DNA of the CDR3: TGTGCCAGCAGCTTAGAGGGCCACGAGCAGTACTTC.

This sequence joins TRBV7-9 and TRBJ2-6; D is undetermined. The CDR3 contains 18 residues. V lost 4 bases, J lost 0 bases, and 16 bases lay in between. Germline V gene data show CDR1 as SEHNR and CDR2 as FQNEAQ (reference sequence). CDR3 protein: CASSSTRKSVSGANVLTF. CDR3 nucleotides: TGTGCCAGCAGCTCCACACGTAAATCTGTCTCTGGGGCCAACGTCCTGACTTTC.

For this clone: This clone may be a read error of a much larger clone one base away. Other DNA sequences in the sample encode the same CDR3. V is TRBV9 and J is TRBJ2-3; no clear D. The V and J ends lost 0 bases and 5 bases respectively, with 4 bases between them. In germline, CDR1 is SGDLS, CDR2 YYNGEE. The length of the CDR3 is 12 residues. Here the CDR3 DNA reads TGTGCCAGCAGCGTAGAAGGAGATACGCAGTATTTT. Translated: CASSVEGDTQYF.

The chain joins TRBV5-6 to TRBJ2-7; 12 nucleotides match TRBD1. With 4 bases clipped from V and 0 bases from J, the junction kept 8 bases outside the gene matches. The length of the CDR3 is 17 residues. The germline V gene has CDR1 SGHDT and CDR2 YYEEEE. The CDR3, as DNA: TGTGCCAGCAGCCACAGCGGGACAGGGGGCTACTCCTACGAGCAGTACTTC. This gives the protein CASSHSGTGGYSYEQYF. The entire variable domain, with the rest obtained from reference TRBV5-6 and TRBJ2-7, is as follows: DAGVTQSPTHLIKTRGQQVTLRCSPKSGHDTVSWYQQALGQGPQFIFQYYEEEERQRGNFPDRFSGHQFPNYSSELNVNALLLGDSALYLCASSHSGTGGYSYEQYFGPGTRLTVT.

The rearrangement links TRBV12-3 or TRBV12-4 to TRBJ2-7; 7 bases match TRBD1. Trimming took 5 bases from V and 2 from J; bases not matched to a gene: 3. The CDR3 runs to 13 residues. The CDR3 reads CASSHGTAYEQYF. The CDR3 DNA reads as TGTGCCAGCAGTCACGGGACAGCCTACGAGCAGTACTTC.

The V call is TRBV6-2 or TRBV6-3, the J call TRBJ2-3; the D gene is possibly TRBD2 (6 bases). Between the trimmed V and J ends, which lost 6 bases and 7 bases, there was a span of 14 bases. CDR1 and CDR2 from the germline V gene are MNHEY and SVGEGT. This CDR3 region has 13 residues. The CDR3 DNA follows: TGTGCCAGCAGCCCTTTCGCGGGGAATACGCAGTATTTT. This encodes CASSPFAGNTQYF.

The chain uses TRBV24-1 and TRBJ2-2; TRBD1 aligns across 9 bases. CDR1 and CDR2 (germline): KGHDR, SFDVKD. This CDR3 spans 16 amino acids. The V gene end was trimmed by 4 bases and the J gene end by 6 bases; junction bases not matched to a gene: 8. CDR3 region: CATSDLGQGDAGELFF. CDR3 coding DNA: TGTGCCACCAGTGACCTGGGACAGGGAGACGCCGGGGAGCTGTTTTTT.

J is TRBJ2-7 and V is TRBV14; no clear D. Germline V CDR1 and CDR2: SGHDN, FVKESK. The CDR3 has 16 residues. Deletions cut 1 base from V and 2 bases from J, with 15 bases between. CDR3 nucleotides: TGTGCCAGCAGCCAAGGTCCCGAGACACTTGCCTACGAGCAGTACTTC. Residues: CASSQGPETLAYEQYF.

In the case of this clone: A much larger clone differs by one base, so this may be a read error. The sample holds other DNA sequences that translate to the same CDR3. The chain uses TRBV5-1 and TRBJ2-5; no reliable D call. The V end was cut by 1 base, the J end by 2 bases, with 0 bases between. The CDR3 has 11 residues. Germline lookup yields CDR1 SGHRS and CDR2 YFSETQ. The CDR3 nucleotides read TGCGCCAGCAGCTTGCAAGAGACCCAGTACTTC. Translation gives CASSLQETQYF.

A few counts support this clone. The V gene is TRBV7-9, the J gene TRBJ1-1; D not certain. The CDR3 runs to 14 residues. The germline CDR1 and CDR2 sequences are SEHNR and FQNEAQ (reference sequence). The V gene lost 5 bases and the J gene lost 2 bases, with 12 bases spanning the gap. The CDR3: CASSLAWPNTEAFF. The CDR3 DNA reads as TGTGCCAGCAGCCTCGCGTGGCCTAACACTGAAGCTTTCTTT.

The chain uses TRBV5-4 and TRBJ2-2; 7 nucleotides line up with TRBD2. The CDR3 contains 17 residues. CDR1 and CDR2 from the germline V gene are SGHNT and YYREEE (reference sequence). The trim removed 0 bases at V and 4 bases at J, leaving 9 bases unmatched. In DNA form, the CDR3 reads TGTGCCAGCAGCTTGGTTCGGGGAGGGCCGGGCACCGGGGAGCTGTTTTTT. Encoded protein: CASSLVRGGPGTGELFF.

The gene calls are TRBV20-1 and TRBJ2-7, with D uncertain. Germline V gene data show CDR1 as DFQATT and CDR2 as SNEGSKA (reference sequence). V lost 3 bases to trimming and J lost 0 bases, with 6 bases between them. This CDR3 has 12 residues. Here the CDR3 reads CSASESSYEQYF. The CDR3 bases are TGCAGTGCTAGTGAGAGCTCCTACGAGCAGTACTTC.

The V and J genes are TRBV4-2 and TRBJ2-5; no reliable D call. V lost 0 bases to trimming and J lost 5 bases, with 19 bases between them. The CDR3 sequence is 17 residues long. Germline CDR1 and CDR2: LGHNA and YNFKEQ. CDR3 nucleotide sequence: TGTGCCAGCAGCCAAGACCCCGTAGGGCGTAGTTTGGAGACCCAGTACTTC. This encodes CASSQDPVGRSLETQYF.

This chain connects TRBV6-5 to TRBJ2-7; possibly TRBD1 or TRBD2 for D (5 bases each). V was pared by 6 bases and J by 2 bases, with 14 bases between. The CDR3 consists of 14 residues. Per germline, CDR1 MNHEY and CDR2 SVGAGI. As DNA, the CDR3 is TGTGCCAGCAGCTCCGGGACGGCCACCTACGAGCAGTACTTC. It codes for CASSSGTATYEQYF.

This chain uses TRBV30 with TRBJ1-2, with no clear D. This CDR3 contains 15 residues. CDR1 and CDR2 from the germline V gene are GTSNPN and SVGIG (reference sequence). V was cut by 1 base and J by 5 bases, with 17 bases left in between. The CDR3 nucleotides are TGTGCCTGGAGTGGAGCGCCCTCCAGACTTTATGGCTACACCTTC. Its protein product is CAWSGAPSRLYGYTF.

This clone appeared a single time. The same CDR3 also results from other DNA sequences found in this sample. The gene calls are TRBV7-2 and TRBJ1-1; D not certain. The CDR3 is made up of 14 amino acids. Germline V gene sequence: CDR1 SGHTA, CDR2 FQGNSA. Trimming left V 3 bases short and J 0 bases short, with 8 bases between. The CDR3 DNA reads as TGTGCCAGCAGCTTCGGTTCTATGAACACTGAAGCTTTCTTT. It encodes CASSFGSMNTEAFF.

The rearrangement joins TRBV9 to TRBJ1-2; tentatively, D is TRBD1 (5 bases). The V end lost 0 bases, the J end lost 5 bases, and 14 bases lay between the germline ends. The CDR3 is 15 residues long. Germline-derived CDR1 and CDR2 are SGDLS and YYNGEE. CDR3 in DNA: TGTGCCAGCAGCGTAGGGAACAGGTGGGCATATGGCTACACCTTC. Translating it yields CASSVGNRWAYGYTF.

V usage is TRBV18 and J usage is TRBJ2-1; tentatively, D is TRBD2 (5 bases). V gave up 0 bases and J gave up 6 bases, with 15 bases separating them. The CDR3 spans 16 residues. The V gene's germline CDR1 is KGHSH and CDR2 LQKENI. The DNA of the CDR3 is TGTGCCAGCTCACCACCGCCAGCGGCCAAGGGCAATGAGCAGTTCTTC. This gives the protein CASSPPPAAKGNEQFF.

This rearrangement joins TRBV5-8 to TRBJ2-7; a weak D match, TRBD1 (6 bases). Trimming pared 6 bases from V and 0 bases from J, leaving 19 bases between. This CDR3 is 16 amino acids long. Germline V gene data show CDR1 as SGHTS and CDR2 as YDEGEE. This CDR3 reads CASNYFRGSSSYEQYF. CDR3 in DNA: TGTGCCAGCAACTACTTCAGGGGCTCGAGCTCCTACGAGCAGTACTTC.

The chain is built from TRBV6-2 or TRBV6-3 and TRBJ2-3; 14 bases line up with TRBD2. The V gene's germline CDR1 is MNHEY and CDR2 SVGEGT. V dropped 2 bases and J dropped 2; count of bases not matched to a gene: 6. The CDR3 spans 18 residues. The CDR3 region has the DNA TGTGCCAGCAGTTACCGTCCGACTAGCGGGGGGGCCACAGATACGCAGTATTTT. As protein: CASSYRPTSGGATDTQYF.

The chain combines TRBV24-1 with TRBJ2-3, with D tentatively TRBD1 or TRBD2 (5 bases each). Germline lookup yields CDR1 KGHDR and CDR2 SFDVKD. The CDR3 totals 13 residues. V lost 10 bases and J lost 1, with 11 bases in between. The CDR3 reads CATQRGRTDTQYF. The CDR3 bases are TGTGCCACACAGAGGGGCCGCACAGATACGCAGTATTTT.

The rearrangement links TRBV29-1 to TRBJ2-7; a weak D match, TRBD1 (5 bases). Per the germline V gene, CDR1 is SQVTM and CDR2 is ANQGSEA. The CDR3 covers 16 residues. V was cut by 4 bases and J by 3 bases, with 22 bases left in between. The CDR3 here is CSVALPSIVQGYEQYF. The DNA of the CDR3 is TGCAGCGTTGCCCTACCATCCATCGTTCAGGGCTACGAGCAGTACTTC.

The V and J genes are TRBV3-1 (or the pseudogene TRBV3-2) and TRBJ2-5; 7 bases fit TRBD2. V dropped 1 base and J dropped 1; count of bases not matched to a gene: 9. The germline V gene encodes CDR1 LGHDT and CDR2 YNNKEL (reference sequence). The CDR3 length is 17 residues. The CDR3 reads CASSQALGGGPQETQYF. The CDR3 bases are TGTGCCAGCAGCCAAGCCCTCGGGGGAGGGCCCCAAGAGACCCAGTACTTC.